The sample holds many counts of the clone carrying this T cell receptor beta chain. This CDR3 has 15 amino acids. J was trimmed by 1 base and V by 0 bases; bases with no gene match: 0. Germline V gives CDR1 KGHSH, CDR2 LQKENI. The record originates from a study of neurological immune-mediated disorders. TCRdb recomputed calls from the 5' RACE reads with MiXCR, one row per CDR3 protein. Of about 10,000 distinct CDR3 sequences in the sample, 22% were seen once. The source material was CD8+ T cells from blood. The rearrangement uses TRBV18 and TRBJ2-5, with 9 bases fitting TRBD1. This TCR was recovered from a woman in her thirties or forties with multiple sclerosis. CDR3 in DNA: TGTGCCAGCTCACCACCGGGACAGGGCCAAGAGACCCAGTACTTC. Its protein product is CASSPPGQGQETQYF. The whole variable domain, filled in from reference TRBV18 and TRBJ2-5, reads NAGVMQNPRHLVRRRGQEARLRCSPMKGHSHVYWYRQLPEEGLKFMVYLQKENIIDESGMPKERFSAEFPKEGPSILRIQQVVRGDSAAYFCASSPPGQGQETQYFGPGTRLLVL.